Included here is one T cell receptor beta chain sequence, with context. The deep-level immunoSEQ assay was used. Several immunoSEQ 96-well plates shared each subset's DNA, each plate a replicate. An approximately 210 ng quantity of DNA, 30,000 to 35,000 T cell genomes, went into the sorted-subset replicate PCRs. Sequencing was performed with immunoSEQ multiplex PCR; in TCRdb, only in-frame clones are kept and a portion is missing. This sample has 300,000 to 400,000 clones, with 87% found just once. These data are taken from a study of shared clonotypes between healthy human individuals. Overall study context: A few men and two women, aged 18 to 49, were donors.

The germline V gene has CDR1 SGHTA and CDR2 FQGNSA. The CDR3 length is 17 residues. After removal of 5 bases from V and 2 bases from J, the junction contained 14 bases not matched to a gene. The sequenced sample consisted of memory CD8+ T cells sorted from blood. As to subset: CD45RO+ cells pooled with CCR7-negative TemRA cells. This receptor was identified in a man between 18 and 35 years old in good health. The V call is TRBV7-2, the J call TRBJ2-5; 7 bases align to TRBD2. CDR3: CASSHGRQLSVQETQYF. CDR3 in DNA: TGTGCCAGCAGCCACGGGAGGCAGCTAAGCGTTCAAGAGACCCAGTACTTC.